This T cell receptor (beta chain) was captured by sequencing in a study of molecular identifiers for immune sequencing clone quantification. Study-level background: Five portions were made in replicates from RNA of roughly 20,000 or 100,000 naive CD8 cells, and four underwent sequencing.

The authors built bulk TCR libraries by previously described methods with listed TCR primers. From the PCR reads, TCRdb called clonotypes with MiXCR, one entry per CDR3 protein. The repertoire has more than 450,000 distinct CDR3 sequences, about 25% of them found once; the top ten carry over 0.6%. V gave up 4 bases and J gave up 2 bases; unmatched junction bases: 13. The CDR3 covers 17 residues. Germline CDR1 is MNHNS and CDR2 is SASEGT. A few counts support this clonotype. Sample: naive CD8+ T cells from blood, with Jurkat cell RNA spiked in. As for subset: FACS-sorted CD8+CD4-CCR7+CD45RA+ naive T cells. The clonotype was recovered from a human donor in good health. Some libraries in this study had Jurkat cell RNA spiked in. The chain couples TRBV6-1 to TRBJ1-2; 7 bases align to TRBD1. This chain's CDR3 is CASSAQGQLTPNYGYTF. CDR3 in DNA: TGTGCCAGCAGTGCCCAGGGACAGCTCACCCCAAACTATGGCTACACCTTC.